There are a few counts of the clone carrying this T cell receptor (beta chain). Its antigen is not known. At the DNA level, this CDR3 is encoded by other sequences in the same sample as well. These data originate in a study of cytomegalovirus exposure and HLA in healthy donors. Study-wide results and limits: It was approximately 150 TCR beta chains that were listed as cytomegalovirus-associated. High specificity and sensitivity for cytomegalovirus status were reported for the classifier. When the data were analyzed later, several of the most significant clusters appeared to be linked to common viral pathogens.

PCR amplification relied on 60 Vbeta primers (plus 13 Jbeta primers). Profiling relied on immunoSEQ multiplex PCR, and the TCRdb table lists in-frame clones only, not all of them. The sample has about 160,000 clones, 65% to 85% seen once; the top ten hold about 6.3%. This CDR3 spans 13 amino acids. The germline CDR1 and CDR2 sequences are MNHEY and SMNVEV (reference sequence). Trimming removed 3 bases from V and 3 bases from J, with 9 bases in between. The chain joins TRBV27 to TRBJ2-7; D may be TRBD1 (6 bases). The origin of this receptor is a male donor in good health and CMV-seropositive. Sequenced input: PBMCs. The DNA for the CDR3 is TGTGCCAGCAGTTTTGGCAGGGGCTACGAGCAGTACTTC. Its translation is CASSFGRGYEQYF.